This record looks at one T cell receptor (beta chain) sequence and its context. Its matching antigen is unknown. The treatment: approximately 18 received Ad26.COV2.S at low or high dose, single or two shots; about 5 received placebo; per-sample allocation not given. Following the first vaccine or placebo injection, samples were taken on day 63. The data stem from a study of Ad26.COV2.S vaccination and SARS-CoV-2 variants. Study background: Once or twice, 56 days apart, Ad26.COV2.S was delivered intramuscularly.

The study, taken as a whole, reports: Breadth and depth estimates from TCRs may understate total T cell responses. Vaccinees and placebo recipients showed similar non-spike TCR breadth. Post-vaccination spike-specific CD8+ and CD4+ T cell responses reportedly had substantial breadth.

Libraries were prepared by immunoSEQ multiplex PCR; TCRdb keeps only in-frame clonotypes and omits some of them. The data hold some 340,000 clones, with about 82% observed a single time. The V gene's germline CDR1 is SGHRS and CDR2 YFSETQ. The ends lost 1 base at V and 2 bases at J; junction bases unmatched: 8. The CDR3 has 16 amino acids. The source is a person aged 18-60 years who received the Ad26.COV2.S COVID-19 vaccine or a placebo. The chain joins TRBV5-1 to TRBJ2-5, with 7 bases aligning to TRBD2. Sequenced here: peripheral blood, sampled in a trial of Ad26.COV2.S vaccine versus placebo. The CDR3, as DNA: TGCGCCAGCAGCTTGTTCTCCGGGGGGTCTCAAGAGACCCAGTACTTC. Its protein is CASSLFSGGSQETQYF.